This T cell receptor beta chain was retrieved from a study of early T cells in non-severe SARS-CoV-2 infection. The V gene's germline CDR1 is DFQATT and CDR2 SNEGSKA (reference sequence). The CDR3 covers 12 residues. This clonotype was seen more than once but under ten times. TCRdb redid the calling of the 5' RACE reads with MiXCR, one entry per CDR3 protein. The sample carries around 110,000 distinct CDR3 sequences, over 8.5% recorded once. The V call is TRBV20-1, the J call TRBJ2-7; D could derive from TRBD1 or TRBD2 (5 bases each). The sample was whole blood. The receptor comes from an adult who was a healthcare worker with PCR-confirmed SARS-CoV-2 infection or an uninfected control (not recorded which). Here the CDR3 reads CSAPGPLYEQYF. CDR3 in DNA: TGCAGCGCTCCGGGACCCCTCTACGAGCAGTACTTC.